These 5 T cell receptor beta chains originate from one sample sequenced in a study of blood T cell repertoires in COVID-19. The protocol was immunoSEQ multiplex PCR, while the TCRdb copy is restricted to in-frame clones and leaves out a portion. The table lists 100,000 to 110,000 clones, roughly 87% of them singletons. The sequencing input was peripheral blood. The receptors were gathered from a man aged 25-45 years in a cohort sampled during active COVID-19.

This clone has a handful of counts. J is TRBJ1-5 and V is TRBV24-1; 8 bases are a match to TRBD1. Trimming at V came to 3 bases and at J to 0 bases, leaving 9 bases not matched to a gene. The CDR3 is 18 amino acids. Germline assignment: CDR1 KGHDR and CDR2 SFDVKD. In DNA form, the CDR3 reads TGTGCCACCAGTGATGGGGACAGGACAACTTATAGCAATCAGCCCCAGCATTTT. It translates to CATSDGDRTTYSNQPQHF.

V gene TRBV21-1 combines with J gene TRBJ1-5; TRBD1, the table's D call, was not compared with the DNA. TRBV21-1 is a known pseudogene. CDR3 size: 17 residues. CDR3 loop: CASSKAEGDRGGQPQHF. The CDR3 nucleotides are TGTGCCAGCAGCAAAGCGGAGGGAGACAGGGGAGGGCAGCCCCAGCATTTT.

The CDR3 protein is CASSTTPGQGDYGYTF. The CDR3 bases are TGTGCCAGTAGTACAACGCCAGGACAGGGCGACTATGGCTACACCTTC. The V and J genes are TRBV19 and TRBJ1-2; TRBD1 agrees at 8 bases. This CDR3 comprises 16 residues. Looked up from germline, CDR1 is LNHDA and CDR2 is SQIVND (reference sequence). V trimming: 4 bases; J trimming: 3 bases; junction bases outside the gene matches: 10.

V gene TRBV11-2 combines with J gene TRBJ2-2, with 7 bases fitting TRBD2. Germline CDR1 and CDR2: SGHAT and FQNNGV. Unmatched junction bases numbered 7, after V lost 5 bases and J lost 4 bases. CDR3 length: 15 amino acids. The CDR3 loop is CASSEGTGGTGELFF. The DNA for the CDR3 is TGTGCCAGCAGCGAGGGTACGGGGGGCACCGGGGAGCTGTTTTTT.

The chain recombines TRBV6-5 with TRBJ2-2; 8 nucleotides match TRBD1. The CDR3 sequence is 15 residues long. The trim removed 6 bases at V and 3 bases at J, leaving 6 bases unmatched. CDR1 is MNHEY and CDR2 is SVGAGI in the germline V gene. CDR3 DNA sequence: TGTGCCAGCAGGGATGGACAGGGTTACACCGGGGAGCTGTTTTTT. It is translated as CASRDGQGYTGELFF.